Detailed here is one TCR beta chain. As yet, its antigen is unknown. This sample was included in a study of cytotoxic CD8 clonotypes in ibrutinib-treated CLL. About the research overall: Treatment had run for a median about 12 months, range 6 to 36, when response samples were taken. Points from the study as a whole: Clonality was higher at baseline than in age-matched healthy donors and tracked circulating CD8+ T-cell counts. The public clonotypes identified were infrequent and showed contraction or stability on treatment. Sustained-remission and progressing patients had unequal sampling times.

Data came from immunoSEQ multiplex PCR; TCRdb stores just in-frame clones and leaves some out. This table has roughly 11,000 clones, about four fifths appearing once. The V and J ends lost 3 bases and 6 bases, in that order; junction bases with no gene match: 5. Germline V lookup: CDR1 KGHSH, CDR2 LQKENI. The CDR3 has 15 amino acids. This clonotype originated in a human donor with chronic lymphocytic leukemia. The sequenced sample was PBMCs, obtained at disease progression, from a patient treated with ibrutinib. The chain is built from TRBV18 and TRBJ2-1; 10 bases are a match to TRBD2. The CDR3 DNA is TGTGCCAGCTCACCGATAGCGGGAGGACCCAATGAGCAGTTCTTC. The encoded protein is CASSPIAGGPNEQFF.